Below, 27 T cell receptor beta chains from the same sample are listed, as sequenced in a study of T cell responses to AZD1222 COVID-19 vaccine. Profiling relied on immunoSEQ multiplex PCR, and the TCRdb table lists in-frame clones only, not all of them. Of more than 100,000 clones in the sample, approximately 88% were seen once. The input for sequencing was peripheral blood, taken on day 0 of AZD1222 vaccination. The receptors were sampled from an adult in good health.

In this sample, this clone turned up once. The chain carries TRBV27 and TRBJ2-5; TRBD2 matches at 15 bases. Germline CDR1 is MNHEY and CDR2 is SMNVEV (reference sequence). CDR3 length: 19 amino acids. The junction had 13 bases not matched to a gene; V was cut back by 4 bases and J by 4 bases. The CDR3 spells CASSSESPGLAGGRETQYF. CDR3 DNA: TGTGCCAGCAGTTCTGAATCCCCGGGACTAGCGGGGGGAAGAGAGACCCAGTACTTC.

V and J are TRBV10-3 and TRBJ1-1; maybe TRBD1 (6 bases). The germline gives CDR1 ENHRY, CDR2 SYGVKD. Trimming removed 6 bases from V and 1 base from J, with 12 bases in between. The CDR3 is 14 residues long. CDR3 DNA sequence: TGTGCCATCAGGTCCACAGGGCCGAACACTGAAGCTTTCTTT. Translation: CAIRSTGPNTEAFF.

The rearrangement links TRBV7-2 to TRBJ1-5; weak D call: TRBD1 (5 bases). Germline V lookup: CDR1 SGHTA, CDR2 FQGNSA. V was trimmed by 1 base and J by 2 bases, leaving 12 bases between them. This CDR3 has 16 amino acids. CDR3 in amino acids: CASSLVGGGGNQPQHF. The CDR3 DNA reads as TGTGCCAGCAGCTTAGTCGGGGGAGGTGGCAATCAGCCCCAGCATTTT.

The J gene is TRBJ1-6, the V gene TRBV6-1; D not certain. Germline V lookup: CDR1 MNHNS, CDR2 SASEGT. This CDR3 comprises 14 residues. V was pared by 9 bases and J by 7 bases, with 16 bases between. DNA for the CDR3: TGTGCCAGTAGTAACGGGCAGGAGAATTCACCCCTCCACTTT. Encoded protein: CASSNGQENSPLHF.

This chain joins TRBV27 and TRBJ1-1, with 8 bases fitting TRBD1. Trimming at V came to 5 bases and at J to 4 bases, leaving 9 bases not matched to a gene. Germline loops: CDR1 MNHEY, CDR2 SMNVEV (reference sequence). The CDR3 spans 15 residues. The CDR3 loop is CASSRMTGVGTEAFF. CDR3 sequence (DNA): TGTGCCAGCAGTAGAATGACAGGGGTGGGCACTGAAGCTTTCTTT.

Written as DNA, the CDR3 is TGTGCCAGCCTTTTAACAGGCACAGATACGCAGTATTTT. Amino acids: CASLLTGTDTQYF. The chain carries TRBV27 and TRBJ2-3; D unclear. Trimming removed 8 bases from V and 1 base from J, with 10 bases in between. Germline V gives CDR1 MNHEY, CDR2 SMNVEV (reference sequence). The CDR3 runs to 13 residues.

This sequence joins TRBV12-3 or TRBV12-4 and TRBJ2-7; unclear D gene. CDR3 length: 11 amino acids. Trimming took 5 bases from V and 4 from J, leaving 6 bases between them. CDR3 amino acids: CASSNGYEQYF. The DNA for the CDR3 is TGTGCCAGCAGTAATGGTTACGAGCAGTACTTC.

CDR3 sequence reads: CASSLAPGPGTDTQYF. The CDR3 DNA sequence: TGTGCCAGCAGCTTAGCTCCGGGCCCCGGCACAGATACGCAGTATTTT. This rearrangement joins TRBV7-2 to TRBJ2-3, with D unclear. The CDR3 extends over 16 amino acids. CDR1 is SGHTA and CDR2 is FQGNSA in the germline V gene. The V end was cut by 0 bases, the J end by 1 base, with 11 bases between.

This clone was seen only once. The rearrangement joins TRBV6-2 or TRBV6-3 to TRBJ2-3, with 8 bases lining up with TRBD1. The germline V gene encodes CDR1 MNHEY and CDR2 SVGEGT. The CDR3 runs to 17 residues. The trim removed 5 bases at V and 1 base at J, leaving 11 bases unmatched. The CDR3 sequence is CASSRSDRGLRTDTQYF. DNA for the CDR3: TGTGCCAGCAGTCGCTCCGACAGGGGCCTTCGCACAGATACGCAGTATTTT.

This clone was seen once. The CDR3 carries no conserved terminal phenylalanine or tryptophan, so it likely arises from a read error. No DNA is shown, since the ends of the CDR3 on it are uncertain; the CDR3 is the one TCRdb lists. V gene TRBV7-9 combines with J gene TRBJ2-7; the DNA was not used to check the table's D call, TRBD2. From germline, CDR1 is SEHNR and CDR2 FQNEAQ (reference sequence). The CDR3 contains 8 residues when both ends are counted. The CDR3 is CASIHPGY.

The rearrangement links TRBV7-2 to TRBJ1-2, with D perhaps TRBD1 (5 bases). The CDR3 covers 15 residues. V lost 5 bases to trimming and J lost 5 bases, with 18 bases between them. CDR1 and CDR2 from the germline V gene are SGHTA and FQGNSA. In DNA form, the CDR3 reads TGTGCCAGCAGCCCGGGGACGGAGACCCGATATGGCTACACCTTC. This sequence encodes CASSPGTETRYGYTF.

This clone turned up a few times. V is TRBV18 and J is TRBJ2-7; D tentatively reads TRBD1 or TRBD2 (6 bases each). Trimming took 6 bases from V and 6 from J, leaving 15 bases between them. This CDR3 is built from 13 residues. Germline V CDR1 and CDR2: KGHSH, LQKENI. Written as DNA, the CDR3 is TGTGCCAGCTCGACGGCCAGGGGAGGCGAGCAGTACTTC. Translated: CASSTARGGEQYF.

J is TRBJ2-7 and V is TRBV2; D gene ambiguous. Germline CDR1 and CDR2: SNHLY and FYNNEI. The CDR3 runs to 11 residues. Trimming removed 3 bases at V and 7 bases at J, with 7 bases between. This chain's CDR3 is CASSELGEQYF. The CDR3 DNA sequence: TGTGCCAGCAGTGAGCTGGGTGAGCAGTACTTC.

This clone was seen more than once but under ten times. The V call is TRBV18, the J call TRBJ2-1; 8 bases agree with TRBD1. This CDR3 spans 16 amino acids. With V trimmed by 3 bases and J by 8 bases, 12 bases remained unmatched. Germline V lookup: CDR1 KGHSH, CDR2 LQKENI. The CDR3 coding sequence is TGTGCCAGCTCACCGACGGACAGGGCCCTTACCTATGAGCAGTTCTTC. Translated, it gives CASSPTDRALTYEQFF.

This clone has just a few counts. The CDR3 protein is CSVIPLNPLIGPSSYEQYF. Written as DNA, the CDR3 is TGCAGCGTTATTCCTCTTAACCCACTAATAGGGCCCTCATCCTACGAGCAGTACTTC. The chain links TRBV29-1 to TRBJ2-7; D unclear. V was trimmed by 5 bases and J by 1 base, leaving 30 bases between them. Germline CDR1 and CDR2: SQVTM and ANQGSEA. The CDR3 extends over 19 amino acids.

The chain has TRBV10-3 and TRBJ2-1; D gene uncertain. Per the germline V gene, CDR1 is ENHRY and CDR2 is SYGVKD. The length of the CDR3 is 12 residues. The V gene lost 11 bases and the J gene lost 6 bases, with 14 bases spanning the gap. The CDR3 loop reads CALSVGGNEQFF. In DNA form, the CDR3 reads TGTGCCTTATCAGTGGGCGGCAATGAGCAGTTCTTC.

CDR3 loop: CAGGAGATDNEKLFF. CDR3 DNA sequence: TGTGCCGGGGGAGCTGGGGCCACGGATAATGAAAAACTGTTTTTT. This chain connects TRBV28 to TRBJ1-4; D possibly corresponds to TRBD1 (5 bases). The germline V gene has CDR1 MDHEN and CDR2 SYDVKM. The CDR3 sequence is 15 residues long. Between the trimmed V and J ends, which lost 11 bases and 4 bases, there was a span of 20 bases.

V is TRBV18 and J is TRBJ2-7; 11 bases are a match to TRBD2. The V segment lost 2 bases and the J segment 7 bases; nucleotides outside the gene matches: 7. Germline-derived CDR1 and CDR2 are KGHSH and LQKENI. The CDR3 consists of 15 residues. The CDR3 loop is CASSPTSGSLREQYF. CDR3 bases: TGTGCCAGCTCACCAACTAGCGGGAGTCTTAGGGAGCAGTACTTC.

The chain combines TRBV7-8 with TRBJ2-1, with TRBD1 as a possible D gene (5 bases). This CDR3 has 15 residues. The germline gives CDR1 SGHVS, CDR2 FQNEAQ. V was trimmed by 2 bases and J by 10 bases, leaving 18 bases between them. The CDR3 is CASSLLAAREREQFF. The DNA for the CDR3 is TGTGCCAGCAGCTTATTGGCCGCCAGGGAACGGGAGCAGTTCTTC.

The chain is built from TRBV6-5 and TRBJ2-7; D gene ambiguous. V was trimmed by 6 bases and J by 2 bases, leaving 14 bases between them. The CDR3 is 14 amino acids. Germline V lookup: CDR1 MNHEY, CDR2 SVGAGI. The CDR3 is CASRAGMGTYEQYF. The CDR3 DNA sequence: TGTGCCAGCAGAGCCGGTATGGGTACCTACGAGCAGTACTTC.

The rearrangement links TRBV27 to TRBJ2-7, with 10 bases that match TRBD1. Germline V gene sequence: CDR1 MNHEY, CDR2 SMNVEV (reference sequence). The CDR3 runs to 16 residues. V was pared by 5 bases and J by 5 bases, with 12 bases of the junction left unmatched. This CDR3 reads CASSGGQGLFPHEQYF. The CDR3 DNA is TGTGCCAGCAGTGGGGGACAGGGGTTATTTCCCCACGAGCAGTACTTC.

The rearrangement uses TRBV19 and TRBJ2-3; D call uncertain. This CDR3 has 13 amino acids. V was pared by 5 bases and J by 6 bases, with 12 bases between. Germline values: CDR1 LNHDA, CDR2 SQIVND (reference sequence). CDR3 amino acids: CASSLFKPDTQYF. Here the CDR3 DNA reads TGTGCCAGTAGTCTCTTCAAGCCGGATACGCAGTATTTT.

CDR3 DNA: TGTGCCAGCTCATCCTCCTGGGGAGAGGAAGCTTTCTTT. Residues: CASSSSWGEEAFF. V gene TRBV18 combines with J gene TRBJ1-1; D gene unclear. The CDR3 length is 13 residues. The germline gives CDR1 KGHSH, CDR2 LQKENI. Deletions cut 5 bases from V and 8 bases from J, with 15 bases between.

A word on this clone: Other DNA sequences in the same sample also yield this CDR3. The chain combines TRBV11-2 with TRBJ1-5; tentatively, D is TRBD1 (5 bases). CDR3 size: 13 residues. Germline CDR1 SGHAT, CDR2 FQNNGV. Trimming cost V 2 bases and J 5 bases, with 7 bases left between them. The CDR3 here is CASSLQGDQPQHF. The CDR3 nucleotides are TGTGCCAGCAGCTTACAGGGAGATCAGCCCCAGCATTTT.

The table lists this clone with a count of one. The V and J genes are TRBV10-3 and TRBJ1-2, with a tentative D call TRBD1 (6 bases). With 4 bases removed from V and 6 bases from J, the gap between germline ends came to 12 bases. Germline V CDR1 and CDR2: ENHRY, SYGVKD. This CDR3 comprises 13 residues. CDR3 sequence: CAISVGTYDGYTF. CDR3 coding DNA: TGTGCCATCAGTGTCGGGACATATGATGGCTACACCTTC.

The rearrangement joins TRBV27 to TRBJ1-2; unclear D gene. This CDR3 spans 14 amino acids. Trimming pared 6 bases from V and 8 bases from J, leaving 19 bases between. Germline lookup yields CDR1 MNHEY and CDR2 SMNVEV (reference sequence). This CDR3 is CASSLHPTAGGYTF. Here the CDR3 DNA reads TGTGCCAGCAGCCTCCATCCGACGGCAGGCGGCTACACCTTC.

This rearrangement joins TRBV27 to TRBJ2-1, with D uncertain. Germline V gives CDR1 MNHEY, CDR2 SMNVEV (reference sequence). The CDR3 runs to 13 residues. Trimming took 0 bases from V and 10 from J, leaving 10 bases between them. In DNA, the CDR3 is TGTGCCAGCAGTTTATCTGCTGTCCGGGAGCAGTTCTTC. Protein product: CASSLSAVREQFF.